The clone carrying this T cell receptor (beta chain) was detected only a few times. The V end was cut by 5 bases, the J end by 5 bases, with 12 bases between. Looked up from germline, CDR1 is SEHNR and CDR2 is FQNEAQ (reference sequence). The CDR3 has 14 amino acids. This specimen belongs to a study of blood T cell repertoires in COVID-19. Overall study: There were acute and convalescent COVID-19 samples, and they came from the United States, Italy and Spain.

Methods used by the authors: From reference gene primer amplification, estimates of nucleated cell counts were derived. Only in-frame clones appear in the TCRdb table, and some are missing; sequencing was by immunoSEQ multiplex PCR. The D gene and trimming were derived from the DNA, and the V and J assignments and clone size from that table. The data hold about 140,000 clones, with approximately 80% observed a single time. The source is a man between 70 and 80 years old who had recovered from COVID-19. J is TRBJ2-2 and V is TRBV7-9; maybe TRBD2 (6 bases). The source material was peripheral blood. CDR3 DNA: TGTGCCAGCAGCGGGGGGATTGATACCGGGGAGCTGTTTTTT. Its protein product is CASSGGIDTGELFF.